The text below deals with one T cell receptor beta chain. Antigen specificity is unknown. PCR employed 60 Vbeta and 13 Jbeta primers. Measured with immunoSEQ multiplex PCR; TCRdb has only the in-frame clones, and not every one. The sample records hundreds of thousands of clones, around four fifths being singletons. The sample originates from a study of cytomegalovirus exposure and HLA in healthy donors. Turning to the study itself: Earlier results showed almost 120 million unique TCR beta sequences derived from 150 million to 200 million T cells.

Points from the study as a whole: HLA alleles showed associations with about 17,000 TCR beta sequences in a later analysis, at a 0.05 false discovery rate. Most of the TCR beta V segments (in an earlier analysis) were productive either about 90% or about 30% of the time. When analyzed later, a missense DCLRE1C variant was found to be linked to TCR beta V- and J-gene trimming.

The TCR comes from a boy aged 2 to 9 in good health and CMV-seronegative. Specimen: PBMCs.

The CDR3 region is CAWSVGVGYTF. CDR3 bases: TGTGCCTGGAGTGTAGGGGTTGGCTACACCTTC. The V and J genes are TRBV30 and TRBJ1-2, with D possibly matching TRBD1 (5 bases). The CDR3 is 11 residues long. Between the trimmed V and J ends, which lost 0 bases and 7 bases, there was a span of 6 bases. Looked up from germline, CDR1 is GTSNPN and CDR2 is SVGIG (reference sequence).